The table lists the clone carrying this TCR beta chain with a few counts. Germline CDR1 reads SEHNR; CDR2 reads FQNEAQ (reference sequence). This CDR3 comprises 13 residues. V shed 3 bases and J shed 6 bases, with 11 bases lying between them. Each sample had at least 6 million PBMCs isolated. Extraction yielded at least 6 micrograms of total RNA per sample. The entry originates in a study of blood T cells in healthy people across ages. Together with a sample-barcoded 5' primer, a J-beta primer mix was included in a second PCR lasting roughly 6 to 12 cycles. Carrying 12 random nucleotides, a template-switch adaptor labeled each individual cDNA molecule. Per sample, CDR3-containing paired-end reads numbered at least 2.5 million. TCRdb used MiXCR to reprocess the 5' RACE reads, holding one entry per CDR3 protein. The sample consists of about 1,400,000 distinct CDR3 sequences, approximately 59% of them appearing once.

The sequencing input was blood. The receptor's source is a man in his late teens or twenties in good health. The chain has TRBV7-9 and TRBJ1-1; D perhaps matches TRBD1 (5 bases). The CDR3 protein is CASSFGAEAEAFF. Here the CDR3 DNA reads TGTGCCAGCAGCTTCGGGGCAGAGGCTGAAGCTTTCTTT.